This TCR beta chain derives from a study of T cells in narcolepsy. Study results and limitations: Autoreactive clonotypes reportedly recurred in blood of same and different patients, not controls.

This clone turned up a few times. The antigen is unknown. Method: immunoSEQ multiplex PCR; TCRdb's copy keeps in-frame clones and lacks some. The repertoire consists of about 40,000 clones, with 70% to 90% occurring once and the leading ten covering roughly 1.2%. V was trimmed by 8 bases and J by 0 bases, leaving 19 bases between them. This CDR3 contains 16 residues. Germline V gene data show CDR1 as SGHAT and CDR2 as FQNNGV. The sample consisted of CD45RA- memory CD4+ T cells from PBMCs. This receptor was taken from a human donor with narcolepsy. This rearrangement joins TRBV11-2 to TRBJ1-1, with D perhaps TRBD1 (6 bases). The CDR3 is CASRSGTKYLNTEAFF. The CDR3 coding sequence is TGTGCCAGCCGCTCCGGGACAAAGTACCTGAACACTGAAGCTTTCTTT.